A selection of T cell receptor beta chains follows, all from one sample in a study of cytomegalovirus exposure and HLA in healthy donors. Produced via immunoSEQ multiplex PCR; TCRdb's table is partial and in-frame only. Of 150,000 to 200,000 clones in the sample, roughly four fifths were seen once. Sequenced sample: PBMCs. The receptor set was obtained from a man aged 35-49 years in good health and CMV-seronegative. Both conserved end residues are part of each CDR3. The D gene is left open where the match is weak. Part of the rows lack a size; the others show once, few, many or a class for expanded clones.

CDR3aa: CASSVEGGQGRNEQFF
CDR3nt: TGTGCCAGCAGCGTAGAAGGGGGACAGGGGAGGAATGAGCAGTTCTTC
v_gene: TRBV9
abundance: .
j_gene: TRBJ2-1
d_gene: TRBD1

CDR3aa: CASSQGSGRIADTQYF
CDR3nt: TGCGCCAGCAGCCAAGGTAGCGGGAGGATTGCAGATACGCAGTATTTT
v_gene: TRBV4-1
abundance: .
j_gene: TRBJ2-3
d_gene: TRBD2

CDR3aa: CASSRLDSSYNEQFF
CDR3nt: TGCGCCAGCAGCAGACTAGACAGTTCCTACAATGAGCAGTTCTTC
v_gene: TRBV4-1
abundance: .
j_gene: TRBJ2-1
d_gene: .

CDR3aa: CASSLTSSGSPSDTQYF
CDR3nt: TGCGCCAGCAGCTTGACTTCTAGCGGGAGTCCATCAGATACGCAGTATTTT
v_gene: TRBV5-1
abundance: .
j_gene: TRBJ2-3
d_gene: TRBD2

CDR3aa: CASSEEGLAGEQYF
CDR3nt: TGTGCCAGCAGTGAAGAGGGACTAGCGGGCGAGCAGTACTTC
v_gene: TRBV2
abundance: few
j_gene: TRBJ2-7
d_gene: TRBD2

CDR3aa: CASSSRQDSYNEQFF
CDR3nt: TGTGCCAGCAGTTCCCGACAGGATTCCTACAATGAGCAGTTCTTC
v_gene: TRBV7-6
abundance: .
j_gene: TRBJ2-1
d_gene: .

CDR3aa: CASRAGLFYGYTF
CDR3nt: TGTGCCAGCAGGGCCGGACTGTTCTATGGCTACACCTTC
v_gene: TRBV6-1
abundance: .
j_gene: TRBJ1-2
d_gene: .

CDR3aa: CASSLGAGVVDEQYF
CDR3nt: TGTGCCAGCAGCTTAGGCGCGGGAGTAGTAGACGAGCAGTACTTC
v_gene: TRBV11-2
abundance: .
j_gene: TRBJ2-7
d_gene: TRBD2

CDR3aa: CASSLEQDTQYF
CDR3nt: TGCGCCAGCAGCTTGGAGCAAGATACGCAGTATTTT
v_gene: TRBV5-1
abundance: few
j_gene: TRBJ2-3
d_gene: .

CDR3aa: CASSLWAGGNYGYTF
CDR3nt: TGTGCCAGCAGTTTATGGGCAGGGGGGAACTATGGCTACACCTTC
v_gene: TRBV28
abundance: .
j_gene: TRBJ1-2
d_gene: TRBD1

CDR3aa: CASSLSGPAYNEQFF
CDR3nt: TGCGCCAGCAGCCTGAGCGGGCCCGCCTACAATGAGCAGTTCTTC
v_gene: TRBV5-1
abundance: once
j_gene: TRBJ2-1
d_gene: .

CDR3aa: CASTLDSRDYGYTF
CDR3nt: TGCGCCAGTACGTTAGACAGCCGGGACTATGGCTACACCTTC
v_gene: TRBV5-1
abundance: .
j_gene: TRBJ1-2
d_gene: .

CDR3aa: CAGSPGQNYNEQFF
CDR3nt: TGTGCCGGAAGCCCGGGACAGAACTACAATGAGCAGTTCTTC
v_gene: TRBV10-3
abundance: .
j_gene: TRBJ2-1
d_gene: TRBD1

CDR3aa: CASQGEFGQPQHF
CDR3nt: TGTGCCTCCCAGGGGGAATTTGGTCAGCCCCAGCATTTT
v_gene: TRBV6-6
abundance: .
j_gene: TRBJ1-5
d_gene: TRBD1

CDR3aa: CASSLLTFYGYTF
CDR3nt: TGTGCCAGTAGTCTACTCACCTTCTATGGCTACACCTTC
v_gene: TRBV28
abundance: .
j_gene: TRBJ1-2
d_gene: .

CDR3aa: CSASGQGVNGNEKLFF
CDR3nt: TGCAGCGCTTCGGGACAGGGGGTTAATGGTAATGAAAAACTGTTTTTT
v_gene: TRBV29-1
abundance: few
j_gene: TRBJ1-4
d_gene: TRBD1

CDR3aa: CASSLGGQERNSQYF
CDR3nt: TGTGCCAGCAGCTTGGGGGGACAGGAGCGGAACAGTCAGTACTTC
v_gene: TRBV5-4
abundance: .
j_gene: TRBJ2-4
d_gene: TRBD1

CDR3aa: CASISWALSGYTF
CDR3nt: TGTGCCAGCATCAGTTGGGCCCTGTCTGGCTACACCTTC
v_gene: TRBV28
abundance: once
j_gene: TRBJ1-2
d_gene: .